This T cell receptor (beta chain) was documented in a study of early T cells in non-severe SARS-CoV-2 infection. Study-wide context: Chains from this unsorted whole-blood bulk RNA could not be paired.

Germline V gene data show CDR1 as LGHDT and CDR2 as YNNKEL (reference sequence). The CDR3 spans 14 residues. Trimming shortened V by 1 base and J by 5 bases, and 10 bases separated the two germline ends. Study results and caveats: Anti-spike CD8 responses were favored in VDJdb matching, and private and CD4 specificities were missed.

Individual cDNA molecules each received unique molecular identifiers attached to them. TCRdb passed the 5' RACE reads through MiXCR, listing each CDR3 protein once. Here the sample spans about 64,000 distinct CDR3 sequences, roughly a fifth being singletons. About this clonotype: Its specificity is not known.

V is TRBV3-1 and J is TRBJ2-3; D unresolved. This clonotype was obtained from an adult who was a healthcare worker with PCR-confirmed SARS-CoV-2 infection or an uninfected control (not recorded which). Specimen: whole blood, collected at baseline. The CDR3 DNA reads as TGTGCCAGCAGCCAAGGGCCCCGGAGAGATACGCAGTATTTT. This codes for CASSQGPRRDTQYF.